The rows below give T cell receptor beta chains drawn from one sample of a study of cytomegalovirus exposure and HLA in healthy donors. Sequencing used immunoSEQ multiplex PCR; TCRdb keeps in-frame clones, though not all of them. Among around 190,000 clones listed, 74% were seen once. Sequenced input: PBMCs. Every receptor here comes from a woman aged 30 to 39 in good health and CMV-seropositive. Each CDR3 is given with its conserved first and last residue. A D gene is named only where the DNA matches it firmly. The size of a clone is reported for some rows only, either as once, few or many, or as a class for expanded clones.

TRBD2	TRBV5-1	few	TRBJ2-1	TGCGCCAGCAGGCAGGGAGGGATTTGGTCCTACAATGAGCAGTTCTTC	CASRQGGIWSYNEQFF
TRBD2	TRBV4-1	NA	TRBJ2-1	TGCGCCAGCAGCCAAGTAGCGGGAGATCTTGATGAGCAGTTCTTC	CASSQVAGDLDEQFF
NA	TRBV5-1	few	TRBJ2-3	TGCGCCAGCAGCTTGCCCGGCACAGATACGCAGTATTTT	CASSLPGTDTQYF
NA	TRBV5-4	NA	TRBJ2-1	TGTGCCAGCAGCTTGGATGCGTTCAATGAGCAGTTCTTC	CASSLDAFNEQFF
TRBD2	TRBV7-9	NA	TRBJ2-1	TGTGCCAGCAGCTTAGCGGGGGGGTCCCCCTACAATGAGCAGTTCTTC	CASSLAGGSPYNEQFF
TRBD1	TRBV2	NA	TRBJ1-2	TGTGCCAGCAGAGGACAGGGCGAGGTCTATGGCTACACCTTC	CASRGQGEVYGYTF
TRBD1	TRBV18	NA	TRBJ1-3	TGTGCCAGCTCACCCGCGCCGGGACAGGCCTCTGGAAACACCATATATTTT	CASSPAPGQASGNTIYF
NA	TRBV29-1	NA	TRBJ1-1	TGCAGCGTGGGCCCGACCCAGGGAGGGTGTGGAGCTTTCTTT	CSVGPTQGGCGAFF
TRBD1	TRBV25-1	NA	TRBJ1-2	TGTGCCAGCAGTGCACCAGGGGGCGCCTACACCTTC	CASSAPGGAYTF
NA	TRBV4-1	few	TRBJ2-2	TGCGCCAGCAGCCGAACGGACTCCGTAGTGGGCGGGGAGCTGTTTTTT	CASSRTDSVVGGELFF
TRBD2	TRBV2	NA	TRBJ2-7	TGTGCCAGCAGTGACTTTACTAGCGGGAGCTCCTACGAGCAGTACTTC	CASSDFTSGSSYEQYF
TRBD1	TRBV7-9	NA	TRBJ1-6	TGTGCCAGCAGCCTTCCGGGACAGGGGTATTCACCCCTCCACTTT	CASSLPGQGYSPLHF
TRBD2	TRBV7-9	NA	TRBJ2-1	TGTGCCAGCATCTTGAGAGACCTAGCGGGAGGGGACAATGAGCAGTTCTTC	CASILRDLAGGDNEQFF
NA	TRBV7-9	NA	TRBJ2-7	TGTGCCAGCAGCTTAGAGGGCGGACTCTCCTACGAGCAGTACTTC	CASSLEGGLSYEQYF
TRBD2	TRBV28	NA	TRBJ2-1	TGTGCCAGCAGTTCCTTTGTGGGAGGGCCCCCCAATGAGCAGTTCTTC	CASSSFVGGPPNEQFF
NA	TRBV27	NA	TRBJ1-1	TGTGCCAGCAGCGTAGTTAAGAACACTGAAGCTTTCTTT	CASSVVKNTEAFF
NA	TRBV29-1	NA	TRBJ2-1	TGCAGCGTGACGACTAGTTCCGTTAGTGAGCAGTTCTTC	CSVTTSSVSEQFF
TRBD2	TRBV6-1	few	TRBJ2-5	TGTGCCAGCAGCACCGCTAGCGGGCTTCAAGAGACCCAGTACTTC	CASSTASGLQETQYF
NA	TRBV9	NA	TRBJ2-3	TGTGCCAGCAGCGTAGTATCTTTCACAGATACGCAGTATTTT	CASSVVSFTDTQYF
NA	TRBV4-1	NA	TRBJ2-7	TGCGCCAGCAGCCAAGATGCGGGGACCTTAGCCTACGAGCAGTACTTC	CASSQDAGTLAYEQYF
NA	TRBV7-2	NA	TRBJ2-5	TGTGCCAGCAGCCCGCGGTTGGGGGTTTCCGGGAGAAGGTATGAGCAGTACTTC	CASSPRLGVSGRRYEQYF
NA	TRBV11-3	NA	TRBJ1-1	TGTGCCAGCAGCCAGCAGACAGGCACTGAAGCTTTCTTT	CASSQQTGTEAFF
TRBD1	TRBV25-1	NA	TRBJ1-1	TGTGCCAGCAGCCGAGGGGCAGGGGGAACTGAAGCTTTCTTT	CASSRGAGGTEAFF
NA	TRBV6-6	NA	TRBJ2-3	TGTGCCAGCAGTAAGTGGGACACAGGTACGCAGTATTTT	CASSKWDTGTQYF
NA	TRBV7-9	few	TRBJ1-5	TGTGCCAGCAGCTTAGCGGGGGCGGTTGGCAATCAGCCCCAGCATTTT	CASSLAGAVGNQPQHF
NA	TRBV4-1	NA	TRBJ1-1	TGCGCCAGCAACCAAGAGGCCCAGGGAATTCCTGAAGCTTTCTTT	CASNQEAQGIPEAFF
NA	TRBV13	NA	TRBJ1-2	TGTGCCAGCAGCCCGACTGTGAACTATGGCTACACCTTC	CASSPTVNYGYTF
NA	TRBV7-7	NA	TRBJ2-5	TGTGCTAGCAGCTTAGCCGCAGGCCGACAAGAGACCCAGTACTTC	CASSLAAGRQETQYF
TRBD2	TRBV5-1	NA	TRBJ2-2	TGCGCCAGCAGCTTCGGGGGACTAGCGGAGAACACCGGGGAGCTGTTTTTT	CASSFGGLAENTGELFF
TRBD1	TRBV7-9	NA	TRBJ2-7	TGTTCCAGCAGCCCTAGACAGGGTTCGGACGAGCAGTACTTC	CSSSPRQGSDEQYF
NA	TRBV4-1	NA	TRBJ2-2	TGCGCCAGCAGCCAAGATCCACCCGGGGGGCCCGGGGAGCTGTTTTTT	CASSQDPPGGPGELFF
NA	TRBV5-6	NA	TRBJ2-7	TGTGCCAGCAGCCCGGGTGGTGTCAGTACCTTGGGCTACGAGCAGTACTTC	CASSPGGVSTLGYEQYF
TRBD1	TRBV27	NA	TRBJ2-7	TGTGCCAGCCGCGACAGGGCCTACGAGCAGTACTTC	CASRDRAYEQYF
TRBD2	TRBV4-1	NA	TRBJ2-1	TGCGCCAGCAGCCAAGTTGGGCTAGCGGTAAATGAGCAGTTCTTC	CASSQVGLAVNEQFF
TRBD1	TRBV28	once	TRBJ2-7	TGTGCCAGCAGTGAGACGGGACAGGGGGCGTCCGAGCAGTACTTC	CASSETGQGASEQYF
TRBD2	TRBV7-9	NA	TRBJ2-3	TGTTCCAGCAGAGACACGGGAGCGGGAGGGAGCACAGATACGCAGTATTTT	CSSRDTGAGGSTDTQYF
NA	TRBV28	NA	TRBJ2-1	TGTGCCAGCAGTCGACCGGGTCATGAGCAGTTCTTC	CASSRPGHEQFF
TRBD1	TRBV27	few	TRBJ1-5	TGTGCCAGCGGGGGGGACAGGGGTGTACCCCAGCATTTT	CASGGDRGVPQHF
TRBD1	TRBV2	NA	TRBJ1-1	TGTGCCAGCAGTCGCCTAGGGACAGCCGACACTGAAGCTTTCTTT	CASSRLGTADTEAFF
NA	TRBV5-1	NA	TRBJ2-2	TGCGCCAGCAGCCGCGCGGGGTCAGGGACCGGGGAGCTGTTTTTT	CASSRAGSGTGELFF
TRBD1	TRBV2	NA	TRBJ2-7	TGTGCCAGTATCCCGGGACAGGGTTACGAGCAGTACTTC	CASIPGQGYEQYF